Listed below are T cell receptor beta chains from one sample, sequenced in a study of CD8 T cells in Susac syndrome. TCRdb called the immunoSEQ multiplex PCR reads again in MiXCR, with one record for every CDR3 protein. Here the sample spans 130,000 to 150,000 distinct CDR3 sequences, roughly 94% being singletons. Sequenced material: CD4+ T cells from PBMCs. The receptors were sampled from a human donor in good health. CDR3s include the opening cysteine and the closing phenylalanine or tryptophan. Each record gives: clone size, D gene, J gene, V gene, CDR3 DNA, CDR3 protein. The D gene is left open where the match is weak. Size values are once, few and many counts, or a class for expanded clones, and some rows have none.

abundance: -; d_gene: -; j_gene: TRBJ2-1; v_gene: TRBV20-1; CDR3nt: TGCAGTGTTACAGAGGTGCGGGAGCAGTTCTTC; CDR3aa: CSVTEVREQFF
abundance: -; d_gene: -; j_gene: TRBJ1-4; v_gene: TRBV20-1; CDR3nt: TGCAGTGCTACGGGACAACGTGAAAAACTGTTTTTT; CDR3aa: CSATGQREKLFF
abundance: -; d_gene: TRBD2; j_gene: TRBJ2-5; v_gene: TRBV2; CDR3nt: TGTGCCAGCAGTGAAGAGGGGAGCGGGAGGGGACGGGAGACCCAGTACTTC; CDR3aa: CASSEEGSGRGRETQYF
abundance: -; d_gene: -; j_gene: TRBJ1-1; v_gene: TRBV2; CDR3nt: TGTGCCAGCACCCGGATGGGGAGCGAAGCTTTCTTT; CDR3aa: CASTRMGSEAFF
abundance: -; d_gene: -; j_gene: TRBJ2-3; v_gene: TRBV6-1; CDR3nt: TGTGCCAGCAGTGAAGCGCTTCAAGGACTTGGCACAGATACGCAGTATTTT; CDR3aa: CASSEALQGLGTDTQYF
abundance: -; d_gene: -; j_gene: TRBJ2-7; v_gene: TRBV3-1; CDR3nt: TGTGCCAGCAGCGGGGCCTACGAGCAGTACTTC; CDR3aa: CASSGAYEQYF
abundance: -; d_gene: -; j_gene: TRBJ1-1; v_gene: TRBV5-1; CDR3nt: TGCGCCAGCAGCGGGGAGATGAACACTGAAGCTTTCTTT; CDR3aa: CASSGEMNTEAFF
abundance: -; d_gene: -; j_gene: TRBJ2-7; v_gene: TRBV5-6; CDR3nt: TGTGCCAGCAGCTTCGGGGAAACCTACGAGCAGTACTTC; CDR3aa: CASSFGETYEQYF
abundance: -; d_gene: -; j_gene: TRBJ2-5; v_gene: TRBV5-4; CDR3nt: TGTGCCAGCAGCTCTCAGGGGGAGGGGACCCAGTACTTC; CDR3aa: CASSSQGEGTQYF
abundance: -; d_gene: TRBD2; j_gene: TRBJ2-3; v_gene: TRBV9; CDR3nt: TGTGCCAGCAGCGTAGGGGCGGGAGGAGGGGCAGATACGCAGTATTTT; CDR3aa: CASSVGAGGGADTQYF
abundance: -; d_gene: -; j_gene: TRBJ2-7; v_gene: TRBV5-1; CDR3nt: TGCGCCAGCAGCTTGACAGGGAAAACCTACGAGCAGTACTTC; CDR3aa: CASSLTGKTYEQYF
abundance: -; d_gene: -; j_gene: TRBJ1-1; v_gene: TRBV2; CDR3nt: TGTGCCAGCAGTAACAGACGGAACACTGAAGCTTTCTTT; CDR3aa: CASSNRRNTEAFF
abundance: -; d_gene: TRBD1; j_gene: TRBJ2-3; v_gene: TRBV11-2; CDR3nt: TGTGCCAGCAGCCTAGGGACAGGGATAGATACGCAGTATTTT; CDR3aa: CASSLGTGIDTQYF
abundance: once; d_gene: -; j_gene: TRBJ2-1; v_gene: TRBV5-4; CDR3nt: TGTGCCAGCAGCACCGGACTCGACTCGGACAATGAGCAGTTCTTC; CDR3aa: CASSTGLDSDNEQFF
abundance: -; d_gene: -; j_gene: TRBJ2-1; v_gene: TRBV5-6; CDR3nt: TGTGCCAGCAGCGTCGGGACATATGAGCAGTTCTTC; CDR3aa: CASSVGTYEQFF
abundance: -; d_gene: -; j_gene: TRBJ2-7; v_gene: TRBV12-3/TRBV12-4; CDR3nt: TGTGCCAGCAAGTCCCCCCTTCAGAGCTCCTACGAGCAGTACTTC; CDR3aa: CASKSPLQSSYEQYF
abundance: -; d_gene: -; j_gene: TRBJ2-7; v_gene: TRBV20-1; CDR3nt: TGCAGTGCTAGAGTCAACCCTAGCTCCTACGAGCAGTACTTC; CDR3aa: CSARVNPSSYEQYF
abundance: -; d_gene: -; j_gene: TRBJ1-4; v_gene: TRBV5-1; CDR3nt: TGCGCCAGCAGCTTGTTGGGGTCAACTAATGAAAAACTGTTTTTT; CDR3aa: CASSLLGSTNEKLFF
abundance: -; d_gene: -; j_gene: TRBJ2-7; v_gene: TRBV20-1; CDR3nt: TGCAGTGCTAGAGATTTCCTAGCGGACAGATCGTTCTACGAGCAGTACTTC; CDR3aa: CSARDFLADRSFYEQYF
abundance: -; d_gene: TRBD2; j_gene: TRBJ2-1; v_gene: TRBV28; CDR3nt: TGTGCCAGCATCCCTCCAGCGGGAGGTAGGAATGAGCAGTTCTTC; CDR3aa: CASIPPAGGRNEQFF
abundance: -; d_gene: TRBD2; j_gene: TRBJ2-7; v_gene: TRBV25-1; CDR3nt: TGTGCCAGCAGTGACTTTAGCGGGAGGGCCTATGGCGAGCAGTACTTC; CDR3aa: CASSDFSGRAYGEQYF
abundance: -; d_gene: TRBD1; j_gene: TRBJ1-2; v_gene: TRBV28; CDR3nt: TGTGCCAGCAGTGCGCCGGGACAGGGTCCCGGCTACACCTTC; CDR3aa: CASSAPGQGPGYTF
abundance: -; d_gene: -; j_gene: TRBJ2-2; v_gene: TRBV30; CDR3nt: TGTGCCTGGAGTGAGCCCTCTGGAGGGAGATCCACCGGGGAGCTGTTTTTT; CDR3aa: CAWSEPSGGRSTGELFF
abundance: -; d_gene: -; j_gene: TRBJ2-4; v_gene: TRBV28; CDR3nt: TGTGCCAGCACCCTTTCGACGGCCAAAAACATTCAGTACTTC; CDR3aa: CASTLSTAKNIQYF
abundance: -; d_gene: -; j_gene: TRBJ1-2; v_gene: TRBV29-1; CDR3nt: TGCAGCGTTGAGGGAAGTAGGGACAACTATGGCTACACCTTC; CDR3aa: CSVEGSRDNYGYTF
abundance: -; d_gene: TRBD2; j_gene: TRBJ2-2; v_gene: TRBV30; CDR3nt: TGTGCCTGGAGTAGCGGGAGAAGCACCGGGGAGCTGTTTTTT; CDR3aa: CAWSSGRSTGELFF
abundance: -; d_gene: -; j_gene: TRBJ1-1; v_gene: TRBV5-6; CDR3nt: TGTGCCAGCAGCTTGGTACCCACTGAAGCTTTCTTT; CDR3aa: CASSLVPTEAFF
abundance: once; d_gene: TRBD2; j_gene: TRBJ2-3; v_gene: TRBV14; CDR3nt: TGTGCCAGCAGCCAAGATATACTAGCGGCTAGCACAGATACGCAGTATTTT; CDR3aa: CASSQDILAASTDTQYF
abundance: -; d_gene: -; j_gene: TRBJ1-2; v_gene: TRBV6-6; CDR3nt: TGTGCCAGCAGTGGGTACCGTTGGGTCTATGGCTACACCTTC; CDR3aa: CASSGYRWVYGYTF
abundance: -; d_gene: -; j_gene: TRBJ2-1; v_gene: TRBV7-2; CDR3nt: TGTGCCAGCAGCTTAAACCCCCCTGGGTCCTACAATGAGCAGTTCTTC; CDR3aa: CASSLNPPGSYNEQFF
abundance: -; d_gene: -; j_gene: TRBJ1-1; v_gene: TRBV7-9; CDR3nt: TGTGCCAGCAGCTTAGTCCTCGGAGCTTTCTTT; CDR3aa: CASSLVLGAFF
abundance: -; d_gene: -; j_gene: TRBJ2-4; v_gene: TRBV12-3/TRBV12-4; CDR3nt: TGTGCCAGCAGTTTAGAGGGTGCCAAAAACATTCAGTACTTC; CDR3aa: CASSLEGAKNIQYF
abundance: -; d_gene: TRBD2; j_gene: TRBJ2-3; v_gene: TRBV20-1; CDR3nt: TGCAGTGCTAGGGGACTAGCCCCTTTCAACACAGATACGCAGTATTTT; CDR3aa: CSARGLAPFNTDTQYF
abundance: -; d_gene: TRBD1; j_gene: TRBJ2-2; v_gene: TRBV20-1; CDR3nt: TGCAGTGCTAGAGATGGACAGGGGGGCACCGGGGAGCTGTTTTTT; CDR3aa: CSARDGQGGTGELFF
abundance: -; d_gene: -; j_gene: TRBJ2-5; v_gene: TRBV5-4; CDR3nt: TGTGCCAGCAGCTTTAAGCGGACTTCCCAAGAGACCCAGTACTTC; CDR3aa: CASSFKRTSQETQYF
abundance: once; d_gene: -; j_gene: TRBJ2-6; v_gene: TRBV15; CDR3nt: TGTGCCACCAGCAGAGATTACGGCAGCAGGACCTCTGGGGCCAACGTCCTGACTTTC; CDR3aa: CATSRDYGSRTSGANVLTF
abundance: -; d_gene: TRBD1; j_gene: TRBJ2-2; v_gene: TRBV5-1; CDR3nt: TGCGCCAGCAGCTTGGGTCAGGGGGACACCGGGGAGCTGTTTTTT; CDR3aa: CASSLGQGDTGELFF
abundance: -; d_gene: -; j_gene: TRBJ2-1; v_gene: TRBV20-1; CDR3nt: TGCAGTTCCCTCGCTAGCGCTTCCTACAATGAGCAGTTCTTC; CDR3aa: CSSLASASYNEQFF